Listed below are T cell receptor beta chains from one sample, sequenced in a study of identical twins' blood T cells. One entry per CDR3 protein, called by TCRdb with MiXCR from the 5' RACE reads. The data show 350,000 to 450,000 distinct CDR3 sequences, roughly 27% seen once. Material: PBMCs. These receptors originate from a woman aged 18 to 49 in good health. Each CDR3 is given with its conserved first and last residue. A D gene is named only where the DNA matches it firmly. Clone size, where shown, is once, few, many, or a class for clones that have expanded.

clone size	V gene	D gene	J gene	CDR3 protein	CDR3 DNA
few	TRBV4-1	.	TRBJ2-3	CASSQRGSGADTQYF	TGCGCCAGCAGCCAAAGGGGCAGTGGGGCAGATACGCAGTATTTT
.	TRBV19	.	TRBJ1-1	CASAHPRGTNTEAFF	TGTGCCAGTGCTCACCCCAGGGGAACGAACACTGAAGCTTTCTTT
.	TRBV5-6	TRBD2	TRBJ2-7	CASRLAGNYEQYF	TGTGCCAGCCGACTAGCGGGAAACTACGAGCAGTACTTC
few	TRBV19	TRBD1	TRBJ1-1	CASSIGTGSTEAFF	TGTGCCAGTAGTATCGGGACAGGGAGCACTGAAGCTTTCTTT
many	TRBV27	TRBD1	TRBJ2-7	CASSYTGQSSYEQYF	TGTGCCAGCAGTTATACGGGACAGAGTTCCTACGAGCAGTACTTC
.	TRBV7-2	.	TRBJ1-6	CASSLLNRANSPLHF	TGTGCCAGCAGCTTATTGAACAGGGCTAATTCACCCCTCCACTTT
.	TRBV9	TRBD1	TRBJ1-4	CASSTPGQRNGKLFF	TGTGCCAGCAGCACTCCGGGACAGAGAAATGGAAAACTGTTTTTT
.	TRBV6-5	.	TRBJ1-2	CASSPLLGSVYTF	TGTGCCAGCAGTCCCCTCCTTGGTTCTGTCTACACCTTC
few	TRBV18	.	TRBJ2-4	CASSSYRGDRAKNIQYF	TGTGCCAGCTCATCTTATAGGGGAGATAGGGCCAAAAACATTCAGTACTTC
.	TRBV20-1	.	TRBJ2-1	CSATKKRSEQFF	TGCAGTGCTACCAAAAAACGGAGTGAGCAGTTCTTC
few	TRBV11-3	.	TRBJ2-3	CASSLLELTSTDTQYF	TGTGCCAGCAGCTTATTAGAGCTGACTAGCACAGATACGCAGTATTTT
many	TRBV6-1	.	TRBJ1-5	CASLGLGGNQPQHF	TGTGCCAGCCTCGGCTTAGGGGGAAATCAGCCCCAGCATTTT
few	TRBV18	.	TRBJ2-7	CASSQSDTYEQYF	TGTGCCAGCTCGCAATCCGATACCTACGAGCAGTACTTC
.	TRBV3-1	.	TRBJ1-3	CASSQHASGNTIYF	TGTGCCAGCAGCCAACATGCCTCTGGAAACACCATATATTTT
few	TRBV12-5	.	TRBJ1-1	CASGLSSLARTEAFF	TGTGCTAGTGGTCTCTCGTCTTTGGCTCGGACTGAAGCTTTCTTT
few	TRBV6-1	.	TRBJ1-1	CALSWWNTEAFF	TGTGCCCTCTCTTGGTGGAACACTGAAGCTTTCTTT
few	TRBV19	.	TRBJ1-5	CASQGLGGGNQPQHF	TGTGCCAGTCAAGGTCTAGGGGGGGGAAATCAGCCCCAGCATTTT
.	TRBV2	.	TRBJ2-7	CASRYDLDEQYF	TGTGCCAGCAGGTATGATTTGGACGAGCAGTACTTC
.	TRBV6-6	TRBD1	TRBJ1-4	CASSGTGTGGHTNEKLFF	TGTGCCAGCAGCGGTACCGGGACAGGGGGACACACGAATGAAAAACTGTTTTTT
.	TRBV5-1	.	TRBJ1-2	CASSRDQGFLYGYTF	TGCGCCAGCAGCCGTGATCAGGGGTTCCTCTATGGCTACACCTTC
.	TRBV4-3	TRBD1	TRBJ1-3	CASSQASLRGPGNTIYF	TGCGCCAGCAGCCAAGCAAGTTTAAGGGGGCCAGGGAACACCATATATTTT
.	TRBV7-2	.	TRBJ2-7	CASSLGRQYYEQYF	TGTGCCAGCAGCTTAGGGCGGCAATACTACGAGCAGTACTTC
few	TRBV20-1	.	TRBJ2-5	CSAGDSYQETQYF	TGCAGTGCTGGAGACTCTTACCAAGAGACCCAGTACTTC
.	TRBV23-1	.	TRBJ1-4	CASSFDSPLNEKLFF	TGCGCCAGCAGCTTCGACAGTCCGCTGAATGAAAAACTGTTTTTT
few	TRBV3-1	.	TRBJ1-1	CASSQDWGGSMNTEAFF	TGTGCCAGCAGCCAAGATTGGGGCGGTTCTATGAACACTGAAGCTTTCTTT
.	TRBV20-1	.	TRBJ2-3	CSAPWGETRDTQYF	TGCAGTGCACCCTGGGGGGAGACGAGAGATACGCAGTATTTT
.	TRBV5-1	.	TRBJ2-3	CASSPDTTDTHYF	TGCGCCAGCAGCCCCGATACCACAGATACGCATTATTTT
.	TRBV5-1	.	TRBJ1-2	CASSGLSDYGYTF	TGCGCCAGCAGCGGGCTCAGCGACTATGGCTACACCTTC
few	TRBV15	.	TRBJ2-1	CATSRDVLGTTYNEQFF	TGTGCCACCAGCAGAGATGTATTGGGGACCACCTACAATGAGCAGTTCTTC
.	TRBV5-1	.	TRBJ2-2	CASSRDAGPDTGELFF	TGCGCCAGTTCGAGGGACGCCGGTCCCGACACCGGGGAGCTGTTTTTT
.	TRBV5-1	TRBD1	TRBJ1-1	CAGSLGGQATEAFF	TGCGCCGGCAGCTTGGGAGGACAGGCCACTGAAGCTTTCTTT
many	TRBV29-1	.	TRBJ1-1	CSVWVNTEAFF	TGCAGCGTTTGGGTGAACACTGAAGCTTTCTTT
many	TRBV2	.	TRBJ1-1	CASTREQGNAEAFF	TGTGCCAGCACCAGGGAGCAGGGGAATGCTGAAGCTTTCTTT
.	TRBV20-1	.	TRBJ2-3	CSAVWGATQYF	TGCAGTGCTGTTTGGGGGGCGACGCAGTATTTT
few	TRBV2	TRBD2	TRBJ2-1	CASELLAGRPYNEQFF	TGTGCCAGCGAGTTGTTAGCGGGTCGGCCCTACAATGAGCAGTTCTTC
.	TRBV6-6	TRBD1	TRBJ2-2	CASSGPTGGLKNTGELFF	TGTGCCAGCAGTGGCCCGACAGGGGGTTTAAAGAACACCGGGGAGCTGTTTTTT